A single sample is the source of the 21 T cell receptor beta chains below, sequenced in a study of T cell repertoires in cytomegalovirus infection. TCRdb itself ran the reads through MiXCR, one entry per CDR3 protein. Here the sample spans around 290,000 distinct CDR3 sequences, about a quarter being singletons. The sample comprised PBMCs. The receptors were gathered from a human donor in good health (CMV status not recorded). Some clones in this sample may be carry-over from other donors' samples.

V is TRBV27 and J is TRBJ2-1, with TRBD2 matching over 8 bases. CDR3 length equals 16 residues. Germline CDR1 MNHEY, CDR2 SMNVEV (reference sequence). The V segment lost 7 bases and the J segment 4 bases; nucleotides outside the gene matches: 12. CDR3 in DNA: TGTGCCAGCACCCCTGCGGCTAGCGGGTTTTACAATGAGCAGTTCTTC. Protein product: CASTPAASGFYNEQFF.

V usage is TRBV15 and J usage is TRBJ1-4; unclear D gene. The CDR3 consists of 17 residues. V shed 0 bases and J shed 7 bases, with 18 bases lying between them. Germline V gene lookup returns CDR1 LNHNV and CDR2 YYDKDF (reference sequence). CDR3 DNA sequence: TGTGCCACCAGCAGAGAATTAAGGGCCCAAATCGGTGAAAAACTGTTTTTT. Residues: CATSRELRAQIGEKLFF.

This sequence joins TRBV5-6 and TRBJ2-7; no reliable D call. The V gene's germline CDR1 is SGHDT and CDR2 YYEEEE. With 2 bases removed from V and 2 bases from J, the gap between germline ends came to 5 bases. CDR3 length equals 12 residues. The DNA of the CDR3 is TGTGCCAGCAGCTTTTCCACCTACGAGCAGTACTTC. Protein product: CASSFSTYEQYF. Full variable domain (missing parts from reference TRBV5-6 and TRBJ2-7): DAGVTQSPTHLIKTRGQQVTLRCSPKSGHDTVSWYQQALGQGPQFIFQYYEEEERQRGNFPDRFSGHQFPNYSSELNVNALLLGDSALYLCASSFSTYEQYFGPGTRLTVT.

This rearrangement joins TRBV4-2 to TRBJ2-7; 9 nucleotides match TRBD1. The CDR3 is 15 amino acids. Trimming removed 2 bases from V and 4 bases from J; junction bases left unmatched: 6. The germline CDR1 and CDR2 sequences are LGHNA and YNFKEQ. CDR3 coding DNA: TGTGCCAGCAGCCAAAACACAGGGGGCGCTTACGAGCAGTACTTC. Its translation: CASSQNTGGAYEQYF.

In its sample, this clonotype was seen many times. The chain uses TRBV7-2 and TRBJ2-3, with TRBD2 matching 12 bases. V dropped 4 bases and J dropped 3; count of bases not matched to a gene: 5. Germline V gives CDR1 SGHTA, CDR2 FQGNSA. This CDR3 comprises 16 residues. CDR3 nucleotides: TGTGCCAGCAGCTCCCGGACTAGCGGGATGACAGATACGCAGTATTTT. Protein sequence: CASSSRTSGMTDTQYF. The entire variable domain, with the rest obtained from reference TRBV7-2 and TRBJ2-3, is as follows: GAGVSQSPSNKVTEKGKDVELRCDPISGHTALYWYRQSLGQGLEFLIYFQGNSAPDKSGLPSDRFSAERTGGSVSTLTIQRTQQEDSAVYLCASSSRTSGMTDTQYFGPGTRLTVL.

This clonotype was detected many times. V usage is TRBV7-8 and J usage is TRBJ2-7; 11 nucleotides match TRBD2. CDR3 size: 15 residues. The germline V gene encodes CDR1 SGHVS and CDR2 FQNEAQ. With V trimmed by 5 bases and J by 8 bases, 11 bases remained unmatched. The chain's CDR3 is CASSPRLAGSEKQYF. CDR3 in DNA: TGTGCCAGCAGCCCCCGACTAGCGGGATCGGAGAAGCAGTACTTC. Full variable domain (missing parts from reference TRBV7-8 and TRBJ2-7): GAGVSQSPRYKVAKRGQDVALRCDPISGHVSLFWYQQALGQGPEFLTYFQNEAQLDKSGLPSDRFFAERPEGSVSTLKIQRTQQEDSAVYLCASSPRLAGSEKQYFGPGTRLTVT.

There are many counts of this clonotype. The V and J genes are TRBV7-2 and TRBJ2-3; the D gene could be TRBD1 or TRBD2 (7 bases each). The germline V gene has CDR1 SGHTA and CDR2 FQGNSA. The CDR3 is 16 residues long. Trimming shortened V by 5 bases and J by 1 base, and 16 bases separated the two germline ends. As DNA, the CDR3 is TGTGCCAGCAGCATCAGACAGGGAGGGGGCACAGATACGCAGTATTTT. Amino acid sequence: CASSIRQGGGTDTQYF.

V and J are TRBV19 and TRBJ2-1, with D maybe TRBD2 (5 bases). V lost 6 bases, J lost 6 bases, and 9 bases lay in between. The CDR3 extends over 12 amino acids. The V gene's germline CDR1 is LNHDA and CDR2 SQIVND (reference sequence). The DNA of the CDR3 is TGTGCCAGTAGCCAGAGCGGCAATGAGCAGTTCTTC. Encoded protein: CASSQSGNEQFF.

The chain links TRBV5-5 to TRBJ2-7; TRBD2 agrees at 7 bases. Germline assignment: CDR1 SGHKS and CDR2 YYEKEE (reference sequence). CDR3 length: 18 amino acids. V trimming: 0 bases; J trimming: 2 bases; junction bases outside the gene matches: 14. The CDR3 sequence is CASSLERSSGKGTYEQYF. As DNA, the CDR3 is TGTGCCAGCAGCTTGGAACGGTCTAGCGGAAAGGGGACCTACGAGCAGTACTTC.

This clonotype was picked up a small number of times. The chain is built from TRBV19 and TRBJ1-2; 9 nucleotides match TRBD1. CDR3 length: 16 amino acids. Germline-derived CDR1 and CDR2 are LNHDA and SQIVND (reference sequence). Trimming removed 6 bases from V and 2 bases from J; junction bases left unmatched: 10. CDR3 coding DNA: TGTGCCAGTAGGACGGCCGGACAGGGGCCCAACTATGGCTACACCTTC. As protein: CASRTAGQGPNYGYTF.

This clonotype was observed at least ten times. The V call is TRBV28, the J call TRBJ2-6; no reliable D call. This CDR3 is built from 17 residues. CDR1 is MDHEN and CDR2 is SYDVKM in the germline V gene. V was clipped by 10 bases and J by 0 bases, with 19 bases between them. CDR3 residues: CANPNSLSPSGANVLTF. As DNA, the CDR3 is TGTGCCAACCCCAACTCCCTCTCCCCCTCTGGGGCCAACGTCCTGACTTTC.

This clonotype was seen a handful of times. The V gene is TRBV5-1, the J gene TRBJ2-5; D uncertain. The V and J ends lost 4 bases and 2 bases respectively, with 9 bases between them. Germline loops: CDR1 SGHRS, CDR2 YFSETQ. The CDR3 runs to 13 residues. The CDR3 DNA is TGCGCCAGCAGCGTGGATCCGCAAGAGACCCAGTACTTC. Translation: CASSVDPQETQYF.

This clonotype turned up a few times. CDR3 sequence: CSVEFLDRGQETQYF. Here the CDR3 DNA reads TGCAGCGTTGAGTTCTTAGACAGGGGCCAAGAGACCCAGTACTTC. The chain links TRBV29-1 to TRBJ2-5; 8 bases are a match to TRBD1. The V and J ends lost 3 bases and 1 base, in that order; junction bases with no gene match: 7. The CDR3 has 15 residues. The germline gives CDR1 SQVTM, CDR2 ANQGSEA.

The J gene is TRBJ1-1, the V gene TRBV7-2; the D gene is possibly TRBD1 (5 bases). Trimming left V 3 bases short and J 0 bases short, with 11 bases between. The CDR3 consists of 15 residues. CDR1 SGHTA and CDR2 FQGNSA come from the germline V gene. Here the CDR3 reads CASSLGGTMNTEAFF. The DNA for the CDR3 is TGTGCCAGCAGCTTGGGGGGAACTATGAACACTGAAGCTTTCTTT.

This clonotype has at least ten counts. Here the CDR3 reads CASSQILYYEQYF. In DNA form, the CDR3 reads TGTGCCAGCAGCCAGATACTTTATTACGAGCAGTACTTC. The J gene is TRBJ2-7, the V gene TRBV7-2, with no clear D. Trimming left V 5 bases short and J 4 bases short, with 12 bases between. Germline assignment: CDR1 SGHTA and CDR2 FQGNSA. The CDR3 sequence is 13 residues long.

The chain employs TRBV7-2 and TRBJ1-6; 8 bases agree with TRBD1. The CDR3 totals 16 residues. Germline trimming cut 1 base from V and 9 bases from J; bases unmatched to any gene: 8. Germline CDR1 is SGHTA and CDR2 is FQGNSA. CDR3 coding DNA: TGTGCCAGCAGCTTAGGTGTAGGACAGGGAAGTTCACCCCTCCACTTT. It yields the protein CASSLGVGQGSSPLHF.

The V and J genes are TRBV28 and TRBJ2-5, with 7 bases identical to TRBD2. This CDR3 is 14 amino acids long. CDR1 MDHEN and CDR2 SYDVKM come from the germline V gene. V was clipped by 6 bases and J by 5 bases; unmatched bases: 9. The CDR3 nucleotides are TGTGCCAGCAGAATAGCGGGTGGCATGGAGACCCAGTACTTC. Translated, it gives CASRIAGGMETQYF.

This chain uses TRBV18 with TRBJ2-6, with 8 positions matching TRBD1. The CDR3 is 18 residues long. After removal of 4 bases from V and 0 bases from J, the junction contained 8 bases not matched to a gene. Germline lookup yields CDR1 KGHSH and CDR2 LQKENI. This CDR3 is CASSLSGTGNSGANVLTF. CDR3 DNA: TGTGCCAGCTCACTATCCGGGACAGGTAACTCTGGGGCCAACGTCCTGACTTTC. Filled out from reference TRBV18 and TRBJ2-6, the complete variable domain reads NAGVMQNPRHLVRRRGQEARLRCSPMKGHSHVYWYRQLPEEGLKFMVYLQKENIIDESGMPKERFSAEFPKEGPSILRIQQVVRGDSAAYFCASSLSGTGNSGANVLTFGAGSRLTVL.

This clonotype was picked up a small number of times. The J gene is TRBJ2-7, the V gene TRBV7-2; D not resolved. Germline CDR1 is SGHTA and CDR2 is FQGNSA. This CDR3 is 14 amino acids long. Trimming shortened V by 2 bases and J by 0 bases, and 8 bases separated the two germline ends. CDR3: CASSLIGYSYEQYF. As DNA, the CDR3 is TGTGCCAGCAGCTTAATAGGCTACTCCTACGAGCAGTACTTC.

This clonotype was picked up many times. The CDR3 bases are TGTGCCAGCAGCTTAATCCCGGTGCGGGGTGAAAAACTGTTTTTT. It specifies CASSLIPVRGEKLFF. The chain has TRBV7-2 and TRBJ1-4; D gene unclear. The V gene's germline CDR1 is SGHTA and CDR2 FQGNSA. The CDR3 is made up of 15 amino acids. V dropped 2 bases and J dropped 7 bases, with 14 bases sitting between them. The whole variable domain, filled in from reference TRBV7-2 and TRBJ1-4, reads GAGVSQSPSNKVTEKGKDVELRCDPISGHTALYWYRQSLGQGLEFLIYFQGNSAPDKSGLPSDRFSAERTGGSVSTLTIQRTQQEDSAVYLCASSLIPVRGEKLFFGSGTQLSVL.

A few counts support this clonotype. The DNA for the CDR3 is TGCAGCGTTGTATTTGGGAACAGGGGCATGAACACTGAAGCTTTCTTT. Encoded protein: CSVVFGNRGMNTEAFF. The chain joins TRBV29-1 to TRBJ1-1, with 7 bases identical to TRBD1. The germline gives CDR1 SQVTM, CDR2 ANQGSEA. The CDR3 has 16 amino acids. The V and J ends lost 4 bases and 0 bases, in that order; junction bases with no gene match: 11.